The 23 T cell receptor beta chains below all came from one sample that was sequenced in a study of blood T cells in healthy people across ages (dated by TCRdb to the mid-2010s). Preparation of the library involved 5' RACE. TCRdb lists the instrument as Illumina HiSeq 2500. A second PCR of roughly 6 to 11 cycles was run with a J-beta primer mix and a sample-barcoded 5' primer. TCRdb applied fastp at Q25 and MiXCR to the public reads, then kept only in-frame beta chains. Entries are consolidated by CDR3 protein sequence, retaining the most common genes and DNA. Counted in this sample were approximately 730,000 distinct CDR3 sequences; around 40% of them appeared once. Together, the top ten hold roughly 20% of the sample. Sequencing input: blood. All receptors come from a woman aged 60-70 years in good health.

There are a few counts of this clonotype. Here the CDR3 DNA reads TGCAGTGCTTTCACCGGGACTAGCGGTTGGGAAGCGCAGTATTTT. It translates to CSAFTGTSGWEAQYF. The V and J genes are TRBV20-1 and TRBJ2-3, with 11 bases aligning to TRBD2. The trim removed 5 bases at V and 10 bases at J, leaving 14 bases unmatched. The length of the CDR3 is 15 residues. Germline values: CDR1 DFQATT, CDR2 SNEGSKA (reference sequence).

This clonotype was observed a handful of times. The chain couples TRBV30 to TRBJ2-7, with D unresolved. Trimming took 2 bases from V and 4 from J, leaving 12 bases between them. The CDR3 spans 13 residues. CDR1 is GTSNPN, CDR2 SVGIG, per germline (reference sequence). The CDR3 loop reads CAWSKPGVYEQYF. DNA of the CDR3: TGTGCCTGGAGTAAGCCCGGAGTATACGAGCAGTACTTC.

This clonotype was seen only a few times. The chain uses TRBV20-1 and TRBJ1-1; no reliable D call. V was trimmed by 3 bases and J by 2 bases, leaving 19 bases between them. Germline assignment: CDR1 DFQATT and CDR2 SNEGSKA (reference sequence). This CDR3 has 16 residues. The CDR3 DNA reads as TGCAGTGCTAGCCGGAACAGAGGCGGGGTAAACACTGAAGCTTTCTTT. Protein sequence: CSASRNRGGVNTEAFF.

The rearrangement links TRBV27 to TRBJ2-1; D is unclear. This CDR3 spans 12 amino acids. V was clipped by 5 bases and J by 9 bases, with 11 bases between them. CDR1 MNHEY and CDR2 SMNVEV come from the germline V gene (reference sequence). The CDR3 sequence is CASSPPLAEQFF. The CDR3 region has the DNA TGTGCCAGCAGTCCTCCCTTGGCTGAGCAGTTCTTC.

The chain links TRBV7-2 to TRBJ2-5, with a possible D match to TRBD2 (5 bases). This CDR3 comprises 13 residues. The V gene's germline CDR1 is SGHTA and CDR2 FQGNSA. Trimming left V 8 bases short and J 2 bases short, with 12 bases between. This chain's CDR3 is CASRDAVQETQYF. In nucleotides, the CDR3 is TGTGCCAGCCGGGATGCGGTACAAGAGACCCAGTACTTC.

In DNA form, the CDR3 reads TGTGCCAGCAGGTATACAGGGTTAAGAGAGACCCAGTTCTTC. Protein product: CASRYTGLRETQFF. This chain joins TRBV13 and TRBJ2-1; perhaps TRBD1 as D (6 bases). CDR1 and CDR2 from the germline V gene are PRHDT and FYEKMQ (reference sequence). The CDR3 spans 14 residues. Between the trimmed V and J ends, which lost 6 bases and 13 bases, there was a span of 22 bases.

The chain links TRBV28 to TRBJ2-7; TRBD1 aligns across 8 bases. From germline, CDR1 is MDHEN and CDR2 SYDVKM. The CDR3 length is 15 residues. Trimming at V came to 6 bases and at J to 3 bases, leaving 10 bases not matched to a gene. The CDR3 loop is CASRPGGGIRYEQYF. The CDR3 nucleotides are TGTGCCAGCAGGCCAGGGGGCGGGATCCGCTACGAGCAGTACTTC.

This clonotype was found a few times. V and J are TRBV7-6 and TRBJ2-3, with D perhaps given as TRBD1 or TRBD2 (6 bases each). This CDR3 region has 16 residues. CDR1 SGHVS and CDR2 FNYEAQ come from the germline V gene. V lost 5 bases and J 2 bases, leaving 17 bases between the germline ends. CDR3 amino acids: CASSRGDRWATDTQYF. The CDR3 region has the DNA TGTGCCAGCAGCAGGGGGGACCGATGGGCCACAGATACGCAGTATTTT. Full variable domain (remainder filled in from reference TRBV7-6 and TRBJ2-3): GAGVSQSPRYKVTKRGQDVALRCDPISGHVSLYWYRQALGQGPEFLTYFNYEAQQDKSGLPNDRFSAERPEGSISTLTIQRTEQRDSAMYRCASSRGDRWATDTQYFGPGTRLTVL.

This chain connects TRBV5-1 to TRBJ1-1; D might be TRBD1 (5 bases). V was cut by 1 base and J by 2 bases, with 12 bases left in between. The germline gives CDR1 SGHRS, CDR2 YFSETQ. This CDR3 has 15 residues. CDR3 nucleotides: TGCGCCAGCAGCTTGCAGGGTTTCGATAACACTGAAGCTTTCTTT. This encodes CASSLQGFDNTEAFF.

The CDR3 DNA follows: TGTGCCAGCAGTGAGCTAGCGGGAGAAGTTGACAATGAGCAGTTCTTC. Protein product: CASSELAGEVDNEQFF. The chain uses TRBV12-3 or TRBV12-4 and TRBJ2-1, with 10 bases that match TRBD2. This CDR3 is 16 amino acids long. J was trimmed by 5 bases and V by 5 bases; bases with no gene match: 9.

The CDR3 DNA is TGTGCCAGCAGTCCCCTCAGTGCAACTAATGAAAAACTGTTTTTT. Its translation: CASSPLSATNEKLFF. V gene TRBV27 combines with J gene TRBJ1-4; D uncertain. The germline V gene encodes CDR1 MNHEY and CDR2 SMNVEV (reference sequence). V dropped 5 bases and J dropped 0 bases, with 10 bases sitting between them. The CDR3 extends over 15 amino acids.

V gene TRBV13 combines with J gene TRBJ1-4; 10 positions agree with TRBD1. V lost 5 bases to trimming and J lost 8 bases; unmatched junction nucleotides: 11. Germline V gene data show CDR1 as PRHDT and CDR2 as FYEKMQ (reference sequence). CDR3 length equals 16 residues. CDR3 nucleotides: TGTGCCAGCAGCCCGAGGACAGGGGGGACGCGAGAAAAACTGTTTTTT. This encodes CASSPRTGGTREKLFF.

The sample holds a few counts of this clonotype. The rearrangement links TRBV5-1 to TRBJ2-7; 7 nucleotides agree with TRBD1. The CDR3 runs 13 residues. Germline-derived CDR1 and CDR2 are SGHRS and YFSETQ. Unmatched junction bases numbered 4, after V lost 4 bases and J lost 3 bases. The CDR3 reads CASSVWTGYEQYF. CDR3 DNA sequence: TGCGCCAGCAGCGTGTGGACAGGCTACGAGCAGTACTTC.

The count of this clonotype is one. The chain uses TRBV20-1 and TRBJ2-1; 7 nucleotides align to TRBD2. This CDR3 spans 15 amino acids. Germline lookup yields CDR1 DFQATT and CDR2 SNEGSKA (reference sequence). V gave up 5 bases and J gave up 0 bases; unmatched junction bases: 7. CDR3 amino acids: CSAYTGGFSYNEQFF. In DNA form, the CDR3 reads TGCAGTGCTTATACGGGAGGCTTCTCCTACAATGAGCAGTTCTTC.

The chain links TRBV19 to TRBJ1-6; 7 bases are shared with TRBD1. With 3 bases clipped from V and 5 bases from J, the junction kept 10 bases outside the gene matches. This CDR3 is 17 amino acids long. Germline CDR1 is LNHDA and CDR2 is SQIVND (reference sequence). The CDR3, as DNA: TGTGCCAGTAGTATGAGGGGGCAGACAGGACATAATTCACCCCTCCACTTT. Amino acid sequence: CASSMRGQTGHNSPLHF.

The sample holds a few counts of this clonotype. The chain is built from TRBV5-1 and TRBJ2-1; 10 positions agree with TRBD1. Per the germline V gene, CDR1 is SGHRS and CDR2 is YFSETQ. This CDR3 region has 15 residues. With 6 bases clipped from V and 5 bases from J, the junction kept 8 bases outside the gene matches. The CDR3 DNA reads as TGCGCCAGCACAATGACAGGGGGCTTGGACAATGAGCAGTTCTTC. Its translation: CASTMTGGLDNEQFF.

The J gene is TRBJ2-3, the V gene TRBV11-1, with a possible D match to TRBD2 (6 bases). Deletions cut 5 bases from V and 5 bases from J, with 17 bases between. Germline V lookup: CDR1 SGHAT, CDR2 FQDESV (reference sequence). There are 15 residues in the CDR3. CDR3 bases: TGTGCCAGCAGCCCCAGGGCGGGGTCGGGAGATACGCAGTATTTT. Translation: CASSPRAGSGDTQYF.

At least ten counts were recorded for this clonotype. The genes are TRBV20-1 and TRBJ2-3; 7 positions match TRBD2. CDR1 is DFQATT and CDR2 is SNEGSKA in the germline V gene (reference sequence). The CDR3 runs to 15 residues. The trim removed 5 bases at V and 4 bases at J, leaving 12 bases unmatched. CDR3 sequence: CSAAGLVERPDTQYF. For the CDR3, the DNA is TGCAGTGCTGCTGGACTAGTAGAGAGACCAGATACGCAGTATTTT.

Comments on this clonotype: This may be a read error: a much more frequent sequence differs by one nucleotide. The CDR3 DNA sequence: TGTGCCAGCAGGTTGCAGGGCTATGGCTACACCTTC. It yields the protein CASRLQGYGYTF. The chain is built from TRBV12-3 or TRBV12-4 and TRBJ1-2, with a possible D match to TRBD1 (5 bases). Trimming removed 6 bases from V and 4 bases from J, with 9 bases in between. The CDR3 is 12 residues long.

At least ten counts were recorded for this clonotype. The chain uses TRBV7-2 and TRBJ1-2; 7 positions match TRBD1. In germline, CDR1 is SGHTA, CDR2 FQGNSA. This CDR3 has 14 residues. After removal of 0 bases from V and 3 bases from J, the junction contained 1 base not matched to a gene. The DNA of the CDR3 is TGTGCCAGCAGCTTAGCAGGGGGCGACTATGGCTACACCTTC. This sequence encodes CASSLAGGDYGYTF.

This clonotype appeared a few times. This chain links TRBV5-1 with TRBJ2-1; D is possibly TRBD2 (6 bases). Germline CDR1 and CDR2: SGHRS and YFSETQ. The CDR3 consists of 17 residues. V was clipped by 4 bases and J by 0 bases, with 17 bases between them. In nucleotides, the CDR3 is TGCGCCAGCAGCCCCGCCGGGGGACCTAGCTCCTACAATGAGCAGTTCTTC. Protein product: CASSPAGGPSSYNEQFF.

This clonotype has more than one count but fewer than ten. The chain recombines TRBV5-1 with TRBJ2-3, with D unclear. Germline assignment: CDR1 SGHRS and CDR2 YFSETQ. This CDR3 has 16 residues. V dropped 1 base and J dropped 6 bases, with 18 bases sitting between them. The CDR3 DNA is TGCGCCAGCAGCTTGTTCTTTCCCCCTTCTGGGGATACGCAGTATTTT. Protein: CASSLFFPPSGDTQYF.

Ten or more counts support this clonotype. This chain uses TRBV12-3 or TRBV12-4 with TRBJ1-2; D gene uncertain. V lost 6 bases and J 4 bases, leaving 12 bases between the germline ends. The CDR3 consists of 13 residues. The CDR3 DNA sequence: TGTGCCAGCAGAAACCGGGCCCTCTATGGCTACACCTTC. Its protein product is CASRNRALYGYTF.